What follows are 9 T cell receptor beta chains derived from one specimen sequenced in a study of T-cell reconstitution after alpha-beta-depleted transplantation in children. A library of TCRbeta sequences, prepared with unique molecular identifiers, was generated. TCRdb re-called the PCR reads with MiXCR, one entry per CDR3 protein. The data hold about 7,200 distinct CDR3 sequences, with 5% to 5.5% observed a single time. The sample in question was PBMCs, mostly from graft donor cells, obtained 180 days after TCRalphabeta/CD19-depleted stem cell transplant. The receptors originated from a child under two years old who had a stem cell transplant for acute myeloid leukemia, so the T cells may come from the graft donor.

This chain connects TRBV7-3 to TRBJ2-3; D uncertain. V was pared by 4 bases and J by 0 bases, with 5 bases between. Per the germline V gene, CDR1 is SGHTA and CDR2 is FQGTGA. This CDR3 contains 13 residues. Here the CDR3 DNA reads TGTGCCAGCAGCTCCGCGAGCACAGATACGCAGTATTTT. Translated, it gives CASSSASTDTQYF.

This clonotype has ten or more counts. The chain recombines TRBV20-1 with TRBJ2-7, with 9 nucleotides matching TRBD2. Germline V CDR1 and CDR2: DFQATT, SNEGSKA (reference sequence). The trim removed 1 base at V and 1 base at J, leaving 8 bases unmatched. CDR3 size: 16 residues. CDR3: CSARAPVAGASYEQYF. In nucleotides, the CDR3 is TGCAGTGCTAGAGCTCCCGTAGCGGGAGCTTCCTACGAGCAGTACTTC.

By sample fraction, this clonotype is medium-sized (0.01 to 0.1%). The chain is built from TRBV29-1 and TRBJ2-1, with D perhaps TRBD1 (5 bases). Germline CDR1 SQVTM, CDR2 ANQGSEA. The V end was cut by 7 bases, the J end by 2 bases, with 12 bases between. The CDR3 is 13 amino acids. CDR3 sequence reads: CSADSLPYNEQFF. DNA of the CDR3: TGCAGCGCTGACAGTTTACCCTACAATGAGCAGTTCTTC.

This clonotype is termed medium-sized (0.01 to 0.1%). V usage is TRBV19 and J usage is TRBJ1-5; TRBD1 agrees at 8 bases. With V trimmed by 5 bases and J by 4 bases, 7 bases remained unmatched. Germline CDR1 LNHDA, CDR2 SQIVND (reference sequence). This CDR3 region has 15 residues. Here the CDR3 reads CASSPQGAFNQPQHF. The CDR3 nucleotides read TGTGCCAGTAGTCCCCAGGGGGCCTTTAATCAGCCCCAGCATTTT.

This clonotype was picked up many times. This chain links TRBV7-2 with TRBJ1-2; D is uncertain. The germline V gene encodes CDR1 SGHTA and CDR2 FQGNSA. CDR3 length: 13 amino acids. The germline V and J ends were trimmed by 1 base and 7 bases, with 10 bases remaining between them. The CDR3 loop is CASSLGGSLGYTF. CDR3 bases: TGTGCCAGCAGCTTAGGGGGTTCTCTTGGCTACACCTTC.

In this sample, this clonotype turned up many times. The rearrangement uses TRBV6-2 or TRBV6-3 and TRBJ2-1; D might be TRBD1 (6 bases). The CDR3 runs to 18 residues. Germline CDR1 and CDR2: MNHEY and SVGEGT. Trimming took 2 bases from V and 0 from J, leaving 17 bases between them. In DNA form, the CDR3 reads TGTGCCAGCAGTTACAGGGGGTGGGCGGTTAGCTCCTACAATGAGCAGTTCTTC. Translating gives CASSYRGWAVSSYNEQFF.

In this sample, this clonotype turned up many times. The junction departs from germline at one end; a sequencing error may be responsible. This chain uses TRBV12-3 or TRBV12-4 with TRBJ2-2, with 7 bases aligning to TRBD2. This CDR3 has 16 amino acids. This CDR3 is CASSLRGDPRTGKLFF. CDR3 in DNA: TGTGCCAGCAGTTTACGGGGGGACCCGAGAACCGGGAAGCTGTTTTTT.

This clonotype was found many times. The gene calls are TRBV12-3 or TRBV12-4 and TRBJ1-3; D remains ambiguous. Trimming took off 7 bases at V and 0 bases at J, with 16 bases between the two ends. The CDR3 runs to 16 residues. The chain's CDR3 is CASNTLGPCSGNTIYF. DNA for the CDR3: TGTGCCAGCAATACTCTCGGGCCCTGCTCTGGAAACACCATATATTTT.

By share, this clonotype ranks as medium-sized. This chain joins TRBV7-9 and TRBJ1-5; TRBD1 matches at 7 bases. After removal of 5 bases from V and 5 bases from J, the junction contained 9 bases not matched to a gene. Looked up from germline, CDR1 is SEHNR and CDR2 is FQNEAQ (reference sequence). The CDR3 is 15 residues long. CDR3 DNA sequence: TGTGCCAGCAGCCCGGGAGACAGGGCTGATCAGCCCCAGCATTTT. This sequence encodes CASSPGDRADQPQHF.